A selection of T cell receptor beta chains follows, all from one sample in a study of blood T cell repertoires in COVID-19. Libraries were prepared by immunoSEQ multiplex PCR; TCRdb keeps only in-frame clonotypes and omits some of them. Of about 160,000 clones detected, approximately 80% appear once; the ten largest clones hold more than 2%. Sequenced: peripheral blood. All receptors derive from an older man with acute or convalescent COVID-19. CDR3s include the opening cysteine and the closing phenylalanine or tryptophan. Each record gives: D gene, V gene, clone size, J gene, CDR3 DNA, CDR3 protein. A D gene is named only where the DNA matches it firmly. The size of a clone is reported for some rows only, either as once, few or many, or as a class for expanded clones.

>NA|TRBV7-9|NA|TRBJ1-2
TGTGCCAGCAGCTTAGTCGGGTACGGCTACACCTTC
CASSLVGYGYTF
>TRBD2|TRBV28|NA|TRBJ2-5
TGTGCCAGCGATCCCGTAACCGGGACTAGCGGGAGTGAGACCCAGTACTTC
CASDPVTGTSGSETQYF
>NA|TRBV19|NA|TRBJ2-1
TGTGCCAGTAGTCCGCAGGGTAAGGGTCTCAATGAGCAGTTCTTC
CASSPQGKGLNEQFF
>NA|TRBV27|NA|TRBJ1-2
TGTGCCAGCAGTTTATCAGGGGCAATTGGTGGCTACACCTTC
CASSLSGAIGGYTF
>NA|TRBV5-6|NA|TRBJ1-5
TGTGCCAGCAGCTTCGGGAGAGAGCCCCAGCATTTT
CASSFGREPQHF
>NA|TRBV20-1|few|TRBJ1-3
TGCAGTGCTAGTCGAGCGATACGTGGAAACACCATATATTTT
CSASRAIRGNTIYF
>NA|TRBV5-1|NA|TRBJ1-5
TGCGCCAGCAGCTGGGGGCCAGCGGATAGCAATCAGCCCCAGCATTTT
CASSWGPADSNQPQHF
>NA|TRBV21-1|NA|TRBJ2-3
TGTGCCAGCAGCACCAAGGCAGGGTTTGAGCACCGGATAGGTAGGGATACGCAGTATTTT
CASSTKAGFEHRIGRDTQYF
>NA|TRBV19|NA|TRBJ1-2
TGTGCCAGTAGTATAAACTCCCGAGTCTATGGCTACACCTTC
CASSINSRVYGYTF
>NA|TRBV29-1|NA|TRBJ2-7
TGCAGCGTGAGGGACTCCTACGAGCAGTACTTC
CSVRDSYEQYF
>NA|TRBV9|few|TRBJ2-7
TGTGCCAGCAGCGGATTCAGGGGTATGTACTTC
CASSGFRGMYF
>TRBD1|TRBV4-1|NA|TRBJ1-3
TGCGCCAGCAGCCCTCTCTCGACAGGGCTTCTTGGAAACACCATATATTTT
CASSPLSTGLLGNTIYF
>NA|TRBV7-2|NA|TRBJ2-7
TGTGCCAGCAGCTCTGCGACAGCCGCCTCCTACGAGCAGTACTTC
CASSSATAASYEQYF
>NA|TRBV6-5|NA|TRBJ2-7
TGTGCCAGCAGCCGCCGACAGGGAGGCGAGCAGTACTTC
CASSRRQGGEQYF
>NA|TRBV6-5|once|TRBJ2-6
TGTGCCAGCAAGTACTTGCCTGGGGCCAACGTCCTGACTTTC
CASKYLPGANVLTF
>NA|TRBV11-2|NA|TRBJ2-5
TGTGCCAGCAGCTTAGGGGACTCGTACCAAGAGACCCAGTACTTC
CASSLGDSYQETQYF
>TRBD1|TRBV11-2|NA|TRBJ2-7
TGTGCCAGCAGCCATTTAGGAAGGCGGGGGACAGGGGTGTACGAGCAGTACTTC
CASSHLGRRGTGVYEQYF
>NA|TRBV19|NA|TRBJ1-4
TGTGCCAGTACCAGGGCTAATGAAAAACTGTTTTTT
CASTRANEKLFF
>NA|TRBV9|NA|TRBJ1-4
TGTGCCAGCAGCGCGGGGGGCAACACTAATGAAAAACTGTTTTTT
CASSAGGNTNEKLFF
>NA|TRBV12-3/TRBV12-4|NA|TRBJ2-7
TGTGCCAGCAGTTTAATCCCAAAGCCTGAGTACTTC
CASSLIPKPEYF
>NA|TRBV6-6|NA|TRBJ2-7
TGTGCCAGCAGTTACTCAGACAGTAAGCAGTACTTC
CASSYSDSKQYF
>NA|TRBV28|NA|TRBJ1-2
TGTGCCAGCAGACCCTTCGGAGGGGCGCGTGATGGCTACACCTTC
CASRPFGGARDGYTF
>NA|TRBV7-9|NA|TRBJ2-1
TGTGCCAGCAGCTCCTCAGGGTACGAGCAGTTCTTC
CASSSSGYEQFF
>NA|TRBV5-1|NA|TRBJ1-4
TGCGCCAGCAGATATGACAGCAATGAAAAACTGTTTTTT
CASRYDSNEKLFF
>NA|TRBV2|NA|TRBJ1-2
TGTGCCAGCAGTCGGGGGGCGTATGTGAACTATGGCTACACCTTC
CASSRGAYVNYGYTF
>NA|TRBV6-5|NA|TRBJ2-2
TGTGCCAGCAGAACAGGGACCGGGGAGCTGTTTTTT
CASRTGTGELFF
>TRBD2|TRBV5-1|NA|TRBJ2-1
TGCGCCAGCAGCTTGGGGCCTAGCGGGGGGCACCCGGAGAATGAGCAGTTCTTC
CASSLGPSGGHPENEQFF
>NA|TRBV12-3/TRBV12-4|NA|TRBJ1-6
TGTGCCAGCAGTTTAGCGGCTAATTCACCCCTCCACTTT
CASSLAANSPLHF
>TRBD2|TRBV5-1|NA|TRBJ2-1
TGCGCCAGCAGCCCCCTGTTTGGCAGCGGGAGTAATGATGAGCAGTTCTTC
CASSPLFGSGSNDEQFF